Listed below are T cell receptor beta chains from one sample, sequenced in a study of cytomegalovirus exposure and HLA in healthy donors. The method was immunoSEQ multiplex PCR; TCRdb's version includes in-frame clones alone and lacks a portion of them. The sample records over 120,000 clones, nearly 10% being singletons. Sequencing input: PBMCs. The origin of the receptors is a middle-aged man in good health and CMV-seronegative. CDR3s include the opening cysteine and the closing phenylalanine or tryptophan. Each record gives: D gene, clone size, V gene, J gene, CDR3 protein, CDR3 DNA. A D gene is named only where the DNA matches it firmly. Clone size is not always given. Where it is, it says once, few, many or a class for expanded clones.

TRBD2	-	TRBV7-9	TRBJ2-2	CASSFQPGGGELFF	TGTGCCAGCAGCTTCCAGCCGGGGGGCGGGGAGCTGTTTTTT
-	-	TRBV28	TRBJ2-7	CASKGTAAYEQYF	TGTGCCAGCAAAGGGACTGCTGCCTACGAGCAGTACTTC
-	few	TRBV5-1	TRBJ2-3	CASSLQGGTDTQYF	TGCGCCAGCAGCTTGCAGGGTGGCACAGATACGCAGTATTTT
-	-	TRBV2	TRBJ1-5	CASRLPGAGEGPQHF	TGTGCCAGCCGTCTTCCAGGGGCCGGAGAAGGACCCCAGCATTTT
TRBD1	few	TRBV5-1	TRBJ2-1	CASDSGTAYNEQFF	TGCGCCAGCGACTCCGGGACAGCATACAATGAGCAGTTCTTC
TRBD1	-	TRBV5-1	TRBJ2-2	CASSFAGTGNTGELFF	TGCGCCAGCAGCTTCGCCGGGACAGGGAACACCGGGGAGCTGTTTTTT
-	-	TRBV5-1	TRBJ2-1	CASSLDLMGEQFF	TGCGCCAGCAGCCTGGATCTGATGGGCGAGCAGTTCTTC
-	-	TRBV5-4	TRBJ2-2	CASSLERGGHTGELFF	TGTGCCAGCAGCTTGGAGAGGGGGGGCCACACCGGGGAGCTGTTTTTT
TRBD2	-	TRBV6-1	TRBJ2-1	CASSEGLAGGNEQFF	TGTGCCAGCAGTGAAGGGCTAGCGGGAGGCAATGAGCAGTTCTTC
TRBD2	many	TRBV5-4	TRBJ2-3	CASSLTSGGEGADTQYF	TGTGCCAGCAGCTTGACTAGCGGGGGGGAAGGTGCAGATACGCAGTATTTT
TRBD2	few	TRBV6-6	TRBJ2-6	CASRIAKGLNVLTF	TGTGCCAGCAGAATCGCAAAGGGACTAAACGTCCTGACTTTC
TRBD1	few	TRBV5-8	TRBJ1-2	CASSLEGTGSHGYTF	TGTGCCAGCAGCCTGGAGGGGACAGGCTCCCATGGCTACACCTTC
-	few	TRBV30	TRBJ2-5	CAWSVGGIRQETQYF	TGCGCCTGGAGTGTAGGGGGAATACGCCAAGAGACCCAGTACTTC
-	few	TRBV19	TRBJ1-5	CASNGGYSNQPQHF	TGTGCCAGTAATGGAGGATATAGCAATCAGCCCCAGCATTTT
-	few	TRBV30	TRBJ1-2	CAWSVQAGVYGYTF	TGTGCCTGGAGTGTACAGGCAGGGGTCTATGGCTACACCTTC
-	-	TRBV6-5	TRBJ1-1	CASSYELNTEAFF	TGTGCCAGCAGTTACGAGCTGAACACTGAAGCTTTCTTT
TRBD1	-	TRBV29-1	TRBJ2-5	CSVENRGRSYF	TGCAGCGTCGAAAACAGGGGGCGATCGTACTTC
-	-	TRBV7-9	TRBJ1-1	CASSSPVRGFVTEAFF	TGTGCCAGCAGCTCACCCGTAAGGGGGTTTGTCACTGAAGCTTTCTTT
TRBD1	few	TRBV19	TRBJ1-5	CASRTDRINQPQHF	TGTGCCAGTAGGACGGACAGGATTAATCAGCCCCAGCATTTT
-	few	TRBV5-6	TRBJ1-1	CASSYSHRNTEAFF	TGTGCCAGCAGCTACAGCCACAGGAACACTGAAGCTTTCTTT
TRBD1	-	TRBV6-5	TRBJ1-2	CASSPRGEVYGYTF	TGTGCCAGCAGTCCCAGGGGGGAAGTCTATGGCTACACCTTC
-	-	TRBV30	TRBJ1-6	CAWSVVTGRNSPLHF	TGTGCCTGGAGCGTCGTGACAGGACGGAATTCACCCCTCCACTTT
-	few	TRBV6-1	TRBJ1-1	CASSDLSNTEAFF	TGTGCCAGCAGTGACCTGTCGAACACTGAAGCTTTCTTT
-	few	TRBV5-6	TRBJ2-7	CASSTASASSYEQYF	TGTGCCAGCAGCACCGCTAGCGCCTCCTCCTACGAGCAGTACTTC
-	few	TRBV2	TRBJ1-3	CASSVDRSAGNTIYF	TGTGCCAGCAGTGTAGACAGGTCGGCTGGAAACACCATATATTTT
TRBD1	few	TRBV6-5	TRBJ1-2	CASSPGGLYGYTF	TGTGCCAGCAGTCCAGGGGGTCTCTATGGCTACACCTTC
TRBD1	-	TRBV7-3	TRBJ1-2	CASSSTPGQLNYGYTF	TGTGCCAGCAGCTCTACTCCGGGACAGCTAAACTATGGCTACACCTTC
-	-	TRBV19	TRBJ2-1	CASSLSILERQFF	TGTGCCAGTAGTCTTAGTATCCTGGAGAGGCAGTTCTTC
-	-	TRBV28	TRBJ1-3	CASSQWGEANTIYF	TGTGCCAGCAGCCAATGGGGGGAAGCAAACACCATATATTTT
-	few	TRBV7-7	TRBJ2-7	CASSLWAGREQYF	TGTGCTAGCAGCTTATGGGCGGGTCGGGAGCAGTACTTC
TRBD2	-	TRBV4-1	TRBJ2-1	CASTASNLAGGPGEQFF	TGCGCCAGCACCGCATCAAACCTAGCGGGAGGGCCCGGTGAGCAGTTCTTC
-	few	TRBV6-6	TRBJ1-1	CASSYGGHENTEAFF	TGTGCCAGCAGTTATGGAGGGCATGAGAACACTGAAGCTTTCTTT
-	-	TRBV29-1	TRBJ2-7	CSVEAREEAYEQYF	TGCAGCGTTGAAGCCAGGGAAGAGGCTTACGAGCAGTACTTC
-	-	TRBV5-8	TRBJ1-5	CASSFSRRGNNQRQHF	TGTGCCAGCAGCTTTTCTCGACGGGGAAACAATCAGCGCCAGCATTTT
-	few	TRBV7-6	TRBJ2-5	CASSLAASRETQYF	TGTGCCAGCAGCTTAGCTGCTAGCCGGGAGACCCAGTACTTC
-	-	TRBV30	TRBJ1-5	CAWSADVAPQHF	TGTGCCTGGAGTGCCGATGTGGCGCCCCAGCATTTT
-	few	TRBV2	TRBJ1-2	CASSSEGYGYTF	TGTGCCAGCTCTAGTGAGGGCTATGGCTACACCTTC
TRBD2	-	TRBV29-1	TRBJ2-7	CSAQPGLDSYEQYF	TGCAGCGCACAGCCGGGACTAGATTCCTACGAGCAGTACTTC
-	-	TRBV30	TRBJ1-3	CAWSGPWAGGNTIYF	TGTGCCTGGAGTGGACCCTGGGCAGGCGGAAACACCATATATTTT
-	few	TRBV7-9	TRBJ1-1	CASSLMGGLGTEAFF	TGTGCCAGCAGCTTGATGGGGGGGCTGGGCACTGAAGCTTTCTTT
-	-	TRBV28	TRBJ2-7	CASRLTVGGYEQYF	TGTGCCAGCCGACTGACGGTGGGGGGCTACGAGCAGTACTTC
-	few	TRBV19	TRBJ1-4	CASSIRSNEKLFF	TGTGCCAGTAGTATCCGGTCTAATGAAAAACTGTTTTTT
-	-	TRBV5-6	TRBJ2-4	CASRWGRGANIQYF	TGTGCCAGCAGATGGGGGAGGGGGGCAAACATTCAGTACTTC
-	few	TRBV6-5	TRBJ1-3	CASSYRGAGGNTIYF	TGTGCCAGCAGTTATCGGGGGGCTGGTGGAAACACCATATATTTT
-	few	TRBV12-5	TRBJ1-6	CASGYGASYNSPLHF	TGTGCTAGTGGTTATGGGGCTTCCTATAATTCACCCCTCCACTTT
TRBD2	-	TRBV7-2	TRBJ2-3	CASSLGDSGITITDTQYF	TGTGCCAGCAGCTTAGGCGATAGCGGGATCACCATCACAGATACGCAGTATTTT
TRBD1	-	TRBV7-3	TRBJ1-1	CASRDRAGTEAFF	TGTGCCAGCAGAGACAGGGCAGGCACTGAAGCTTTCTTT
-	-	TRBV6-1	TRBJ1-2	CASSERGSYGYTF	TGTGCCAGCAGTGAAAGGGGGTCCTATGGCTACACCTTC
TRBD2	-	TRBV9	TRBJ2-4	CASSVGGSGGLKNIQYF	TGTGCCAGCAGCGTAGGGGGAAGCGGGGGACTAAAAAACATTCAGTACTTC
-	-	TRBV6-1	TRBJ1-2	CASSEQEGNYGYTF	TGTGCCAGCAGTGAACAGGAAGGAAACTATGGCTACACCTTC
-	few	TRBV6-6	TRBJ2-7	CASSYSNPVNSYEQYF	TGTGCCAGCAGTTACTCGAATCCGGTTAACTCCTACGAGCAGTACTTC
-	few	TRBV7-3	TRBJ1-1	CASAQGPNNGEAFF	TGTGCCAGCGCTCAGGGGCCCAACAATGGTGAAGCTTTCTTT
-	few	TRBV2	TRBJ2-1	CASSPSNRNEQFF	TGTGCCAGCAGCCCGAGTAACCGTAATGAGCAGTTCTTC
-	-	TRBV7-8	TRBJ2-1	CASSPRTGYNEQFF	TGTGCCAGCAGCCCGAGAACAGGGTACAATGAGCAGTTCTTC
-	few	TRBV9	TRBJ2-1	CASSVRLSSYNEQFF	TGTGCCAGCAGCGTCCGCCTGAGCTCCTACAATGAGCAGTTCTTC
TRBD2	few	TRBV19	TRBJ2-2	CASNRASGSIGELFF	TGTGCCAGTAATAGGGCTAGCGGGAGTATCGGGGAGCTGTTTTTT
-	-	TRBV21-1	TRBJ2-5	CASSKVRGLAGGEGETQYF	TGTGCCAGCAGCAAAGTACGGGGACTAGCGGGAGGGGAGGGGGAGACCCAGTACTTC
TRBD1	-	TRBV28	TRBJ1-1	CASRQGQPNTEAFF	TGTGCCAGCAGACAGGGACAGCCAAACACTGAAGCTTTCTTT
TRBD2	few	TRBV4-1	TRBJ2-7	CASSHATSGRGRPYEQYF	TGCGCCAGCAGCCACGCAACTAGCGGGAGGGGACGTCCCTACGAGCAGTACTTC
-	few	TRBV7-2	TRBJ1-5	CASSLTSGNQPQHF	TGTGCCAGCAGCTTGACTTCGGGCAATCAGCCCCAGCATTTT